A single sample is the source of the 15 T cell receptor beta chains below, sequenced in a study of T cells in women clearing cervical HPV infection. Produced via immunoSEQ multiplex PCR; TCRdb's table is partial and in-frame only. The sample table sets out 30,000 to 35,000 clones. The sample comprised blood buffy coat. These receptors originate from a woman between 18 and 70 years old with a cervical HPV16 infection that either progressed to CIN3+ or cleared (not recorded which).

Comments on this clone: The CDR3 extends 3 residues past the end of the read, so its final part is completed from the germline J gene. V gene TRBV7-2 combines with J gene TRBJ1-2, with a tentative D call TRBD1 (5 bases). The CDR3 sequence is 14 residues long. Germline values: CDR1 SGHTA, CDR2 FQGNSA. Trimming removed 5 bases at V and 2 bases at J, with 12 bases between. CDR3 amino acids: CASSRTNRNYGYTF. The sequenced CDR3 bases are TGTGCCAGCAGCCGGACCAACAGGAACTATGGC. The whole variable domain, remainder taken from reference TRBV7-2 and TRBJ1-2, is GAGVSQSPSNKVTEKGKDVELRCDPISGHTALYWYRQSLGQGLEFLIYFQGNSAPDKSGLPSDRFSAERTGGSVSTLTIQRTQQEDSAVYLCASSRTNRNYGYTFGSGTRLTVV.

On this clone: Coverage ceases 3 residues before the CDR3 finishes, and the germline J gene fills in the end. The rearrangement links TRBV6-1 to TRBJ1-1; D is possibly TRBD1 (6 bases). In germline, CDR1 is MNHNS, CDR2 SASEGT. The CDR3 length is 15 residues. The V gene lost 1 base and the J gene lost 4 bases, with 13 bases spanning the gap. Partial CDR3 DNA: TGTGCCAGCAGTGAAGGGGGCTTCAGGGGCACTGAA. Amino acids: CASSEGGFRGTE. The CDR3 as a whole reads CASSEGGFRGTEAFF.

For this clone: From the germline J gene comes the end of the CDR3, since the read stops 3 residues before it. The chain recombines TRBV7-3 with TRBJ2-1; D not resolved. There are 15 residues in the CDR3. V shed 5 bases and J shed 1 base, with 12 bases lying between them. From germline, CDR1 is SGHTA and CDR2 FQGTGA. CDR3 protein: CASSEDTGSYNEQFF. CDR3 DNA, as far as it was read: TGTGCCAGCAGCGAAGACACCGGATCCTACAATGAG.

Remarks on this clone: The CDR3 extends 3 residues past the end of the read, so its final part is completed from the germline J gene. This chain links TRBV18 with TRBJ1-4, with D unclear. V was trimmed by 5 bases and J by 0 bases, leaving 7 bases between them. The V gene's germline CDR1 is KGHSH and CDR2 LQKENI. The CDR3 is 14 amino acids. The CDR3 DNA, read in part, is TGTGCCAGCTCAGCGCAAGCAACTAATGAAAAA. Its translation is CASSAQATNEK. The whole CDR3 reads CASSAQATNEKLFF. Full variable domain (outside the CDR3, taken from reference TRBV18 and TRBJ1-4): NAGVMQNPRHLVRRRGQEARLRCSPMKGHSHVYWYRQLPEEGLKFMVYLQKENIIDESGMPKERFSAEFPKEGPSILRIQQVVRGDSAAYFCASSAQATNEKLFFGSGTQLSVL.

The DNA read from the CDR3 is TGTGCCAGCAGCTTCGAGGCTGCAGATACG. Amino acid sequence: CASSFEAADT. The full CDR3 protein is CASSFEAADTQYF. The chain has TRBV7-3 and TRBJ2-3; D is undetermined. The read falls 3 residues short of the CDR3 end, and the missing part is taken from the germline J gene. The CDR3 spans 13 residues. The germline gives CDR1 SGHTA, CDR2 FQGTGA. V dropped 3 bases and J dropped 4 bases, with 8 bases sitting between them.

Concerning this clone: The observed sequence ends 3 residues before the CDR3 terminus, with the missing tail filled in from the germline J gene. V is TRBV19 and J is TRBJ2-7; 9 bases align to TRBD2. The junction had 9 bases not matched to a gene; V was cut back by 5 bases and J by 4 bases. CDR3 length: 15 residues. Germline CDR1 reads LNHDA; CDR2 reads SQIVND (reference sequence). The CDR3 sequence is CASSPRSSGKYEQYF. The CDR3 DNA, read in part, is TGTGCCAGTAGTCCCCGTTCTAGCGGGAAATACGAG.

As regards this clone: The read stops 3 residues short of the end of the CDR3; the missing end is completed from the germline J gene. The rearrangement joins TRBV7-6 to TRBJ1-2, with D possibly being TRBD1 (6 bases). Germline V gene lookup returns CDR1 SGHVS and CDR2 FNYEAQ. The CDR3 runs 16 residues. The CDR3 loop reads CASSLRGTGSTDTYTF. The DNA read from the CDR3 is TGTGCCAGCAGCTTGCGAGGTACAGGGAGCACAGATACC.

As regards this clone: The sequence runs out 3 residues before the end of the CDR3; the remainder is reconstructed from the germline J gene. The V gene is TRBV11-3, the J gene TRBJ2-6; a weak D match, TRBD1 (5 bases). There are 15 residues in the CDR3. Trimming stripped 3 bases from V and 2 bases from J, with 8 bases between. Germline V CDR1 and CDR2: SGHNT, YENEEA. The DNA read from the CDR3 is TGTGCCAGCAGCTTCAGGGCTGCTGGGGCCAACGTC. Amino acids: CASSFRAAGANV. In full, the CDR3 reads CASSFRAAGANVLTF.

A remark on this clone: The observed sequence ends 3 residues before the CDR3 terminus, with the missing tail filled in from the germline J gene. The chain joins TRBV20-1 to TRBJ2-5; 7 positions agree with TRBD2. The CDR3 has 14 amino acids. CDR1 and CDR2 from the germline V gene are DFQATT and SNEGSKA (reference sequence). Trimming removed 5 bases from V and 1 base from J; junction bases left unmatched: 7. The chain's CDR3 is CSAGPSGLQETQYF. CDR3 bases read: TGCAGTGCTGGCCCTAGCGGCCTCCAAGAGACC.

On this clone itself: The CDR3 extends 3 residues past the end of the read, so its final part is completed from the germline J gene. V gene TRBV7-9 combines with J gene TRBJ1-2; D gene ambiguous. Germline loops: CDR1 SEHNR, CDR2 FQNEAQ (reference sequence). The length of the CDR3 is 15 residues. V was pared by 1 base and J by 0 bases, with 9 bases between. CDR3: CASSLGSETNYGYTF. The covered CDR3 bases are TGTGCCAGCAGCTTAGGTTCAGAAACTAACTATGGC.

About this clone itself: The missing CDR3 end, 3 residues past where the read stops, is filled in from the germline J gene. This sequence joins TRBV7-3 and TRBJ1-1; D is ambiguous. V lost 6 bases and J lost 0, with 8 bases in between. Germline loops: CDR1 SGHTA, CDR2 FQGTGA. The CDR3 loop spans 13 amino acids. The CDR3: CASRTSMNTEAFF. The DNA read from the CDR3 is TGTGCCAGCAGGACAAGCATGAACACTGAA.

Worth noting for this clone: The CDR3 is cut off 3 residues early in the read; its end comes from the germline J gene. The V call is TRBV7-9, the J call TRBJ1-2, with D hard to call. Per germline, CDR1 SEHNR and CDR2 FQNEAQ (reference sequence). This CDR3 has 15 residues. The V gene lost 5 bases and the J gene lost 7 bases, with 20 bases spanning the gap. The chain's CDR3 is CASSVIGRGRGGYTF. The covered CDR3 bases are TGTGCCAGCAGCGTCATCGGGCGGGGAAGAGGTGGC.

A word on this clone: The CDR3 extends 3 residues past the end of the read, so its final part is completed from the germline J gene. V usage is TRBV2 and J usage is TRBJ1-2; TRBD1 aligns across 7 bases. Germline CDR1 SNHLY, CDR2 FYNNEI. V dropped 6 bases and J dropped 7; count of bases not matched to a gene: 5. The CDR3 runs 12 residues. The sequenced part of the CDR3 DNA is TGTGCCAGCAGCCTCGACAGGGTTGGC. This translates into CASSLDRVG. The entire CDR3 protein is CASSLDRVGYTF.

Remarks on this clone: The observed sequence ends 3 residues before the CDR3 terminus, with the missing tail filled in from the germline J gene. V usage is TRBV9 and J usage is TRBJ2-1; TRBD2 matches at 7 bases. Germline-derived CDR1 and CDR2 are SGDLS and YYNGEE. CDR3 length equals 15 residues. Trimming took 6 bases from V and 0 from J; bases not matched to a gene: 6. The CDR3 is CASTLRGSSYNEQFF. CDR3 DNA (partial): TGTGCCAGCACCCTTCGCGGGAGCTCCTACAATGAG.

Note on this clone: Sequencing ends 3 residues short of the CDR3 end; the germline J gene provides the rest. The chain couples TRBV11-2 to TRBJ1-3; a weak D match, TRBD1 (6 bases). Trimming took off 7 bases at V and 1 base at J, with 8 bases between the two ends. Germline V lookup: CDR1 SGHAT, CDR2 FQNNGV. There are 13 residues in the CDR3. CDR3 residues: CASTQGSGNTIYF. CDR3 bases read: TGTGCCAGCACCCAGGGGTCTGGAAACACC.